The 2 T cell receptor beta chains in this list originate from one sample, sequenced in a study of T cell clones after liver transplantation. Assay used: immunoSEQ multiplex PCR; TCRdb lists only in-frame clones, some missing. The top ten clones hold about 2.5% of a sample with 75,000 to 85,000 clones, 70% to 90% of them seen once. The sequencing here drew on CD4+ T cells from blood, taken at the 22-month timepoint. These receptors were obtained from a human patient who received a liver transplant. Some T cells may have come from the graft donor.

The chain uses TRBV7-9 and TRBJ1-4, with 9 positions matching TRBD1. CDR1 SEHNR and CDR2 FQNEAQ come from the germline V gene (reference sequence). The ends lost 5 bases at V and 6 bases at J; junction bases unmatched: 7. This CDR3 contains 15 residues. This chain's CDR3 is CASSGQGSLYEKLFF. Written as DNA, the CDR3 is TGTGCCAGCAGCGGACAGGGGTCACTTTATGAAAAACTGTTTTTT.

The CDR3 nucleotides are TGTGCCAGCAGTGAAACCTACCAACTAAAATACTTGCCAGATACGCAGTATTTT. Protein product: CASSETYQLKYLPDTQYF. This chain links TRBV6-1 with TRBJ2-3; D gene uncertain. Germline V gene data show CDR1 as MNHNS and CDR2 as SASEGT. CDR3 length: 18 residues. V lost 2 bases and J lost 4, with 22 bases in between.